These T cell receptor beta chains were read from a single sample in a study of blood T cell repertoires in COVID-19. The data were produced by immunoSEQ multiplex PCR, yet TCRdb's version contains in-frame clones alone and is incomplete. The data contain 200,000 to 250,000 clones, approximately 85% of them singletons. Sequencing was carried out using peripheral blood. Receptors originate from a man between 45 and 60 years old who had recovered from COVID-19. CDR3s include the opening cysteine and the closing phenylalanine or tryptophan. D genes are given only for firm matches. Where a row states a size, it is once, few, many or the class of an expanded clone; other rows omit it.

TRBV19	.	TRBJ2-7	.	CASSMGGLYEQYF	TGTGCCAGTAGTATGGGGGGTCTGTACGAGCAGTACTTC
TRBV15	TRBD1	TRBJ2-1	.	CATSQLGQRINEQFF	TGTGCCACCAGCCAGCTGGGACAGAGAATCAATGAGCAGTTCTTC
TRBV11-2	TRBD1	TRBJ2-7	.	CASSGTAYEQYF	TGTGCCAGCAGCGGGACAGCCTACGAGCAGTACTTC
TRBV19	TRBD1	TRBJ2-7	.	CASSSGQGKSYEQYF	TGTGCCAGTAGTTCGGGACAGGGGAAATCCTACGAGCAGTACTTC
TRBV6-5	.	TRBJ1-6	.	CASTGQTGYNSPLHF	TGTGCCAGCACCGGACAGACTGGGTATAATTCACCCCTCCACTTT
TRBV6-2/TRBV6-3	TRBD2	TRBJ2-1	once	CASSYVSGTNEQFF	TGTGCCAGCAGTTACGTTAGCGGGACCAACGAGCAGTTCTTC
TRBV21-1	.	TRBJ2-7	once	CASSTRQGPYEQYF	TGTGCCAGCAGCACCCGACAGGGGCCCTACGAGCAGTACTTC
TRBV6-6	TRBD1	TRBJ1-2	.	CASRPGQAYGYTF	TGTGCCAGCAGGCCGGGACAGGCTTATGGCTACACCTTC
TRBV9	.	TRBJ1-6	.	CASSVAPDSPLHF	TGTGCCAGCAGCGTAGCGCCAGATTCACCCCTCCACTTT
TRBV6-5	TRBD2	TRBJ2-1	.	CASATGTSGRDEQFF	TGTGCCAGCGCGACCGGGACTAGCGGGAGGGATGAGCAGTTCTTC
TRBV15	TRBD2	TRBJ2-3	.	CATRLAGRGADTDTQYF	TGTGCCACCAGACTAGCGGGACGTGGCGCCGATACAGATACGCAGTATTTT
TRBV18	.	TRBJ1-1	.	CASSPPQPMNTEAFF	TGTGCCAGCTCACCACCACAGCCCATGAACACTGAAGCTTTCTTT
TRBV30	.	TRBJ1-6	.	CAWSDGQYNSPLHF	TGTGCCTGGAGTGACGGACAGTATAATTCACCCCTCCACTTT
TRBV5-6	.	TRBJ1-2	.	CASSLYVIVSKGDYGYTF	TGTGCCAGCAGCTTGTATGTTATCGTGAGTAAGGGGGACTATGGCTACACCTTC
TRBV5-8	.	TRBJ1-5	.	CASSFSLANNQPQHF	TGTGCCAGCAGCTTTTCGTTAGCGAATAATCAGCCCCAGCATTTT
TRBV25-1	.	TRBJ2-7	.	CASVRDGISYEQYF	TGTGCCAGCGTCCGCGACGGGATTTCCTACGAGCAGTACTTC
TRBV9	.	TRBJ2-1	few	CASSPTYNEQFF	TGTGCCAGCAGCCCAACCTACAATGAGCAGTTCTTC
TRBV6-1	TRBD1	TRBJ2-5	.	CASSEQGASLKETQYF	TGTGCCAGCAGTGAACAGGGGGCCTCCCTTAAAGAGACCCAGTACTTC
TRBV4-2	TRBD1	TRBJ1-6	.	CASSRPPATGHSPLHF	TGTGCCAGCAGCCGACCTCCGGCGACAGGGCATTCACCCCTCCACTTT
TRBV24-1	.	TRBJ2-2	.	CATKGHLNTGELFF	TGTGCCACCAAAGGACACTTGAACACCGGGGAGCTGTTTTTT
TRBV19	.	TRBJ2-7	.	CASSKRGGSRAYEQYF	TGTGCCAGTAGTAAAAGGGGGGGGAGTCGTGCCTACGAGCAGTACTTC
TRBV19	TRBD2	TRBJ2-1	.	CASSLSGRIRSYNEQFF	TGTGCCAGTAGTCTTAGCGGGAGGATACGGTCCTACAATGAGCAGTTCTTC
TRBV12-3/TRBV12-4	.	TRBJ1-5	.	CASSLRGIQPQHF	TGTGCCAGCAGTTTACGGGGGATTCAGCCCCAGCATTTT
TRBV6-6	.	TRBJ2-7	few	CASNTGTSNYEQYF	TGTGCCAGCAATACCGGGACTTCCAACTACGAGCAGTACTTC
TRBV28	TRBD2	TRBJ2-7	.	CASSPSGRIYEQYF	TGTGCCAGCAGCCCTAGCGGGAGGATCTACGAGCAGTACTTC
TRBV6-6	TRBD1	TRBJ1-2	.	CASSYSRGQGNGYTF	TGTGCCAGCAGTTACTCGCGGGGACAGGGAAATGGCTACACCTTC
TRBV2	TRBD2	TRBJ2-1	.	CASSVGLAGAYNEQFF	TGTGCCAGCAGTGTGGGACTAGCGGGAGCATACAATGAGCAGTTCTTC
TRBV20-1	.	TRBJ2-3	.	CSASPPPAVEVTDTQYF	TGCAGTGCTAGTCCCCCCCCAGCGGTAGAAGTCACAGATACGCAGTATTTT
TRBV3-1/TRBV3-2	TRBD2	TRBJ2-7	.	CASSLRLGLAGAKNEQYF	TGTGCCAGCAGCCTTAGGCTTGGACTAGCGGGGGCGAAGAACGAGCAGTACTTC
TRBV5-4	TRBD2	TRBJ2-7	.	CASSSPPYLAGATYEQYF	TGTGCCAGCAGCTCCCCCCCCTATCTAGCGGGCGCTACCTACGAGCAGTACTTC
TRBV24-1	TRBD2	TRBJ2-1	.	CATETSDHYNEQFF	TGTGCCACCGAAACTAGCGACCACTACAATGAGCAGTTCTTC
TRBV10-3	.	TRBJ2-7	.	CAISLDLRVPEQYF	TGTGCCATCAGCCTAGACCTCAGGGTCCCCGAGCAGTACTTC
TRBV7-9	.	TRBJ2-5	.	CASTQGETQYF	TGTGCCAGCACCCAGGGGGAGACCCAGTACTTC
TRBV11-2	.	TRBJ2-1	.	CASSFSAGNYNEQFF	TGTGCCAGCAGCTTTTCGGCGGGGAACTACAATGAGCAGTTCTTC
TRBV5-1	TRBD1	TRBJ1-6	.	CASSFGQVEASSPLHF	TGCGCCAGCAGCTTCGGACAGGTTGAAGCGAGTTCACCCCTCCACTTT
TRBV5-1	TRBD2	TRBJ2-1	few	CASSTKASGRADEQFF	TGCGCCAGCAGCACAAAGGCTAGCGGGAGGGCCGATGAGCAGTTCTTC
TRBV12-2	.	TRBJ2-1	.	CASRPSLGAGRCNEQFF	TGTGCAAGTCGTCCTAGTCTGGGGGCTGGCCGCTGCAATGAGCAGTTCTTC
TRBV28	.	TRBJ1-5	many	CASSLPGNQPQHF	TGTGCCAGCAGTCTCCCCGGCAATCAGCCCCAGCATTTT
TRBV10-2	TRBD1	TRBJ2-7	.	CASSTGTGGYEQYF	TGCGCCAGCAGCACCGGGACAGGGGGCTACGAGCAGTACTTC
TRBV18	.	TRBJ1-6	.	CASSPDRKGSPLHF	TGTGCCAGCTCGCCAGACAGAAAGGGCTCACCCCTCCACTTT
TRBV3-1/TRBV3-2	TRBD2	TRBJ2-2	.	CASREGGSTGELFF	TGTGCCAGCCGGGAGGGCGGGTCCACCGGGGAGCTGTTTTTT
TRBV27	TRBD1	TRBJ2-3	.	CASTGGQARTDTQYF	TGTGCCAGCACCGGGGGACAGGCAAGAACAGATACGCAGTATTTT
TRBV3-1/TRBV3-2	.	TRBJ2-7	.	CASSLSSLQVGQYF	TGTGCCAGCAGCCTCAGTTCCCTACAGGTGGGGCAGTACTTC
TRBV18	.	TRBJ2-7	.	CASSPRGGSYEQYF	TGTGCCAGCTCACCAAGAGGGGGCTCCTACGAGCAGTACTTC
TRBV5-1	TRBD1	TRBJ2-2	.	CASSSQGETGELFF	TGCGCCAGCAGCTCCCAGGGGGAGACCGGGGAGCTGTTTTTT
TRBV27	.	TRBJ2-1	.	CASSLGLAPPYYNEQFF	TGTGCCAGCAGTTTAGGGCTAGCGCCTCCCTATTACAATGAGCAGTTCTTC
TRBV6-5	TRBD2	TRBJ2-7	.	CASSPGASGSYEQYF	TGTGCCAGCAGTCCCGGGGCTAGCGGCTCCTACGAGCAGTACTTC
TRBV14	TRBD1	TRBJ2-1	.	CASSQDITGVIYNEQFF	TGTGCCAGCAGCCAAGATATTACAGGGGTTATTTACAATGAGCAGTTCTTC
TRBV9	.	TRBJ1-4	.	CASSVGILRLPNEKLFF	TGTGCCAGCAGCGTAGGGATTTTGAGGCTCCCTAATGAAAAACTGTTTTTT
TRBV28	.	TRBJ2-7	.	CASNPIAGQQYF	TGTGCCAGCAACCCAATCGCGGGTCAGCAGTACTTC
TRBV28	.	TRBJ1-4	.	CASSLRQPNEKLFF	TGTGCCAGCAGTTTGAGGCAGCCCAATGAAAAACTGTTTTTT